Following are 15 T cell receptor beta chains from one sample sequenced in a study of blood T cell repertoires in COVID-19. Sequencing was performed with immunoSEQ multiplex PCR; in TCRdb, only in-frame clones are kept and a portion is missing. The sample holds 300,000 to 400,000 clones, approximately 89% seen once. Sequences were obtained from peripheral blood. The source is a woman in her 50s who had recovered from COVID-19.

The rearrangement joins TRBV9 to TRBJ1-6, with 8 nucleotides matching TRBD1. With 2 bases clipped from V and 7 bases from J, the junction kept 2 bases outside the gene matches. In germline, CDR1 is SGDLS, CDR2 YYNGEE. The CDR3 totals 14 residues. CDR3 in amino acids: CASSVRDRNSPLHF. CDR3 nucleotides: TGTGCCAGCAGCGTCCGGGACAGGAATTCACCCCTCCACTTT.

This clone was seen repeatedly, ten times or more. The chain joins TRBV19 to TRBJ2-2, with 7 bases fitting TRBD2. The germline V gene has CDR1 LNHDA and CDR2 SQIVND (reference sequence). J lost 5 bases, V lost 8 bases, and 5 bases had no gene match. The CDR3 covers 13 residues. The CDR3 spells CASRDGGTGELFF. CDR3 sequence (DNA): TGTGCCAGTCGGGACGGGGGGACCGGGGAGCTGTTTTTT.

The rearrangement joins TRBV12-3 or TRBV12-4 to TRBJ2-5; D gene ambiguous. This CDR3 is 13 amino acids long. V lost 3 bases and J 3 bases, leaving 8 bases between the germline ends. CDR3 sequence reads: CASSFGEEETQYF. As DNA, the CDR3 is TGTGCCAGCAGTTTTGGAGAGGAAGAGACCCAGTACTTC.

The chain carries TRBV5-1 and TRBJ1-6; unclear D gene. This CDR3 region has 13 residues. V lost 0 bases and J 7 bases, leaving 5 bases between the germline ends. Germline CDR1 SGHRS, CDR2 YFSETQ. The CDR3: CASSLAQNSPLHF. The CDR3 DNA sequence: TGCGCCAGCAGCTTGGCTCAGAATTCACCCCTCCACTTT.

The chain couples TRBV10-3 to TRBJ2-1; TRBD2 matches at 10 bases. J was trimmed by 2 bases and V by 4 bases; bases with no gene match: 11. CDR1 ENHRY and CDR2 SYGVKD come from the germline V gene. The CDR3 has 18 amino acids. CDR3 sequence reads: CAISVGLAGVRAYNEQFF. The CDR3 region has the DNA TGTGCCATCAGTGTTGGGCTAGCGGGAGTAAGGGCCTACAATGAGCAGTTCTTC.

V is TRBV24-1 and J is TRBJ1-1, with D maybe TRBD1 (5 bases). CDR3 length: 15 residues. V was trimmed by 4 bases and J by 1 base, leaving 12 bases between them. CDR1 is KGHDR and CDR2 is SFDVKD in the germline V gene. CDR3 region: CATSDSGGSNTEAFF. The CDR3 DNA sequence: TGTGCCACCAGTGACAGCGGGGGGTCGAACACTGAAGCTTTCTTT.

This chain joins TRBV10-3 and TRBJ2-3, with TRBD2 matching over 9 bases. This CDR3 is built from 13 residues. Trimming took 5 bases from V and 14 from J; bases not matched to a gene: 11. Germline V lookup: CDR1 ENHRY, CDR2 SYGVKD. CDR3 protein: CAISNLAGPIWYF. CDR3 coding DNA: TGTGCCATCAGTAATCTAGCGGGGCCGATTTGGTATTTT.

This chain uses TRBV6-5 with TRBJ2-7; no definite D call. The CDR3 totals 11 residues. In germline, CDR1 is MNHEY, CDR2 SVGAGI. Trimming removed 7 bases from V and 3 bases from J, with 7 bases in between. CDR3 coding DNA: TGTGCCAGCAACCGCGGCTACGAGCAGTACTTC. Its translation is CASNRGYEQYF.

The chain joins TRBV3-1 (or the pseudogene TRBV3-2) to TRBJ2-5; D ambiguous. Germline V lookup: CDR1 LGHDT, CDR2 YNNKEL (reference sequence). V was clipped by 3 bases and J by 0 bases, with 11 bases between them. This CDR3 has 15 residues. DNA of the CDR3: TGTGCCAGCAGCCAGGCAGGCAAGTACCAAGAGACCCAGTACTTC. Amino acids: CASSQAGKYQETQYF.

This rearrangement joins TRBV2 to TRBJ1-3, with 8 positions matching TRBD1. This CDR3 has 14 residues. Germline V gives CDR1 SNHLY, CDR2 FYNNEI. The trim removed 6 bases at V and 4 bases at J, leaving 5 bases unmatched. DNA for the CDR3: TGTGCCAGCAGACGGGACAGGAACGGAAACACCATATATTTT. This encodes CASRRDRNGNTIYF.

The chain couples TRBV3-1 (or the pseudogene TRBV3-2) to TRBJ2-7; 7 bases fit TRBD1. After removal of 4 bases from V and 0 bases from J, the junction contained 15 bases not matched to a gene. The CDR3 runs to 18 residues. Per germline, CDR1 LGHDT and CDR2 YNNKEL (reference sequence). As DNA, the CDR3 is TGTGCCAGCAGCCCACCGGGACAGAACCAAAGGAGCTCCTACGAGCAGTACTTC. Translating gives CASSPPGQNQRSSYEQYF.

This CDR3 reads CASSSAGRGEQFF. CDR3 bases: TGTGCCAGCAGCTCCGCCGGTCGTGGTGAGCAGTTCTTC. This chain links TRBV6-5 with TRBJ2-1; no definite D call. This CDR3 has 13 residues. Per the germline V gene, CDR1 is MNHEY and CDR2 is SVGAGI. Trimming left V 6 bases short and J 9 bases short, with 15 bases between.

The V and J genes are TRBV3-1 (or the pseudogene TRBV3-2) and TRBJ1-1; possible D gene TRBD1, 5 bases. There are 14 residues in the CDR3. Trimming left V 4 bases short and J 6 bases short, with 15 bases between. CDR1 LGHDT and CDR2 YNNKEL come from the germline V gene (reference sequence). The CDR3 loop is CASSLPRQGSEAFF. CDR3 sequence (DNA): TGTGCCAGCAGCCTCCCCAGGCAGGGTTCTGAAGCTTTCTTT.

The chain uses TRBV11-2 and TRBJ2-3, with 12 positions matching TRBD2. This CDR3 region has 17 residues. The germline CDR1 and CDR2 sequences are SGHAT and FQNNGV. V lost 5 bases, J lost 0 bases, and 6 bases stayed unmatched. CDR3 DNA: TGTGCCAGCAGCGTCCTACTAGCGGGAGGTAGCACAGATACGCAGTATTTT. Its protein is CASSVLLAGGSTDTQYF.

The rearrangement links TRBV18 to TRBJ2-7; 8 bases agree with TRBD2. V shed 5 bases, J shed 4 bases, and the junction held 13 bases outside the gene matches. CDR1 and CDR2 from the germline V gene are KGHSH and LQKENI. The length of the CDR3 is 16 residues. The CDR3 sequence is CASSATIGREGYEQYF. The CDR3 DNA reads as TGTGCCAGCTCAGCGACTATCGGACGGGAGGGATACGAGCAGTACTTC.